The clone carrying this TCR beta chain was counted ten times or more. Its antigen is unknown. cDNA synthesis was performed by 5'RACE with 10-nucleotide random UMIs. In TCRdb, the 5' RACE reads were re-called with MiXCR into one record per CDR3 protein. In the table there are 40,000 or so distinct CDR3 sequences, approximately 2.4% of which are singletons. CDR3 length: 14 residues. Germline loops: CDR1 ENHRY, CDR2 SYGVKD. The V gene lost 3 bases and the J gene lost 4 bases, with 12 bases spanning the gap. This sample is part of a study of neurological immune-mediated disorders. The unsorted libraries were prepared from 2 million PBMCs (stored at -80 C). Notes on the study in general: Clinical features showed no association with the multiple sclerosis repertoire cluster, and MRI features showed none either.

The TCR originated in a man aged 25-40 years with multiple sclerosis. This chain connects TRBV10-3 to TRBJ2-5; no reliable D call. Sequencing was carried out using PBMCs. The CDR3 sequence: CAISERLPRETQYF. CDR3 in DNA: TGTGCCATCAGTGAAAGACTCCCCCGAGAGACCCAGTACTTC.